The 11 T cell receptor beta chains below were found in one sample sequenced in a study of blood T cell repertoires in COVID-19. Assay: immunoSEQ multiplex PCR; the TCRdb copy retains only in-frame clones and omits some. Here the sample spans under 35,000 clones, approximately 90% being singletons. Sequencing input: peripheral blood. The origin of the receptors is a man aged 60 to 69 with acute or convalescent COVID-19.

The rearrangement uses TRBV6-5 and TRBJ2-7; 8 bases line up with TRBD2. Germline lookup yields CDR1 MNHEY and CDR2 SVGAGI. V lost 7 bases, J lost 0 bases, and 5 bases stayed unmatched. The CDR3 is made up of 14 amino acids. CDR3 region: CASISGTSSYEQYF. For the CDR3, the DNA is TGTGCCAGCATATCCGGGACTAGCTCCTACGAGCAGTACTTC.

The chain joins TRBV28 to TRBJ1-2, with TRBD1 identical over 12 bases. V trimming: 7 bases; J trimming: 5 bases; junction bases outside the gene matches: 5. The CDR3 is 14 amino acids. Germline V gives CDR1 MDHEN, CDR2 SYDVKM. DNA for the CDR3: TGTGCCAGCATTCGGGACAGGGGGCGTTATGGCTACACCTTC. Amino acid sequence: CASIRDRGRYGYTF.

The V and J genes are TRBV25-1 and TRBJ1-1; D not certain. The V end lost 2 bases, the J end lost 4 bases, and 8 bases lay between the germline ends. The CDR3 has 13 amino acids. The germline gives CDR1 MGHDK, CDR2 SYGVNS. As DNA, the CDR3 is TGTGCCAGCAGTGAAAATCTGGCCACTGAAGCTTTCTTT. This gives the protein CASSENLATEAFF. The full variable domain, in which reference TRBV25-1 and TRBJ1-1 provide the parts outside the CDR3, is EADIYQTPRYLVIGTGKKITLECSQTMGHDKMYWYQQDPGMELHLIHYSYGVNSTEKGDLSSESTVSRIRTEHFPLTLESARPSHTSQYLCASSENLATEAFFGQGTRLTVV.

The chain couples TRBV30 to TRBJ2-1; 7 bases are shared with TRBD2. Germline values: CDR1 GTSNPN, CDR2 SVGIG (reference sequence). This CDR3 contains 16 residues. V lost 0 bases to trimming and J lost 4 bases; unmatched junction nucleotides: 9. CDR3 sequence: CAWSVSVAGGYNEQFF. The DNA of the CDR3 is TGTGCCTGGAGTGTGTCAGTAGCGGGCGGTTACAATGAGCAGTTCTTC.

V and J are TRBV6-5 and TRBJ1-1, with TRBD1 matching over 8 bases. Germline V gives CDR1 MNHEY, CDR2 SVGAGI. The CDR3 consists of 16 residues. J lost 4 bases, V lost 0 bases, and 7 bases had no gene match. CDR3 residues: CASSYSDRGISTEAFF. The CDR3 nucleotides read TGTGCCAGCAGTTACTCCGACAGGGGCATAAGCACTGAAGCTTTCTTT.

The chain combines TRBV9 with TRBJ2-2, with D perhaps TRBD1 (5 bases). V was shortened by 8 bases and J by 4 bases, with 18 bases between the two germline ends. The CDR3 is 15 residues long. CDR1 and CDR2 (germline): SGDLS, YYNGEE. The CDR3 DNA reads as TGTGCCAGTTCTCAGGGCCCTGGGGCCACCGGGGAGCTGTTTTTT. Protein: CASSQGPGATGELFF.

This chain uses TRBV14 with TRBJ1-1; unclear D gene. Trimming stripped 2 bases from V and 3 bases from J, with 13 bases between. Looked up from germline, CDR1 is SGHDN and CDR2 is FVKESK. The CDR3 spans 15 residues. This CDR3 reads CASSQYLFGDTEAFF. CDR3 in DNA: TGTGCCAGCAGCCAATATCTTTTTGGAGACACTGAAGCTTTCTTT.

The chain uses TRBV18 and TRBJ2-5; TRBD2 might be the D (6 bases). CDR3 length equals 15 residues. V lost 3 bases to trimming and J lost 3 bases, with 14 bases between them. Germline V lookup: CDR1 KGHSH, CDR2 LQKENI. The DNA of the CDR3 is TGTGCCAGCTCACCCCGACGGGACTTCAAAGAGACCCAGTACTTC. It specifies CASSPRRDFKETQYF.

In its sample, this clone was seen a few times. J is TRBJ2-5 and V is TRBV7-9, with 11 positions matching TRBD2. The CDR3 covers 16 residues. V shed 5 bases, J shed 1 base, and the junction held 6 bases outside the gene matches. Germline V lookup: CDR1 SEHNR, CDR2 FQNEAQ (reference sequence). The CDR3 DNA sequence: TGTGCCAGCAGCCCGACGGGACTAGCGGCCCAAGAGACCCAGTACTTC. This codes for CASSPTGLAAQETQYF.

This rearrangement joins TRBV27 to TRBJ1-2, with 7 bases lining up with TRBD1. V shed 4 bases, J shed 0 bases, and the junction held 5 bases outside the gene matches. Germline-derived CDR1 and CDR2 are MNHEY and SMNVEV (reference sequence). The CDR3 consists of 15 residues. The CDR3 spells CASSSLTGANYGYTF. DNA of the CDR3: TGTGCCAGCAGTTCCTTAACAGGGGCTAACTATGGCTACACCTTC.

The chain couples TRBV11-2 to TRBJ2-3; D is possibly TRBD1 (6 bases). Looked up from germline, CDR1 is SGHAT and CDR2 is FQNNGV. V shed 0 bases and J shed 12 bases, with 13 bases lying between them. The CDR3 runs 13 residues. The CDR3 bases are TGTGCCAGCAGCTTAGAGGGACACGTCTTCCAGTATTTT. It is translated as CASSLEGHVFQYF.